These 8 T cell receptor beta chains came from one sample sequenced in a study of blood T cells in healthy people across ages. Alongside a J-beta primer mix, a sample-barcoded 5' primer served in a second PCR lasting about 6 to 12 cycles. TCRdb redid the calling of the 5' RACE reads with MiXCR, one entry per CDR3 protein. The table has hundreds of thousands of distinct CDR3 sequences, 21% seen once. The material sequenced was blood. The receptor set was obtained from a man between 65 and 85 years old in good health.

The table lists this clonotype with a few counts. The chain uses TRBV30 and TRBJ2-7; 8 bases fit TRBD2. Germline V gene data show CDR1 as GTSNPN and CDR2 as SVGIG (reference sequence). The CDR3 is 16 amino acids. After removal of 0 bases from V and 4 bases from J, the junction contained 11 bases not matched to a gene. Here the CDR3 reads CAWSVRPGPSGYEQYF. The DNA of the CDR3 is TGTGCCTGGAGTGTACGACCGGGGCCTAGCGGGTACGAGCAGTACTTC.

A word on this clonotype: Its ends do not fully match the called genes, so a read error is possible. The chain recombines TRBV27 with TRBJ1-4; D possibly corresponds to TRBD1 (5 bases). Germline values: CDR1 MNHEY, CDR2 SMNVEV (reference sequence). CDR3 length: 15 residues. The CDR3 is CAGRRGGAMYEKLFF. CDR3 sequence (DNA): TGTGCCGGCAGACGTGGAGGGGCTATGTATGAAAAACTGTTTTTT.

The chain has TRBV2 and TRBJ2-1; D is unresolved. The CDR3 contains 15 residues. CDR1 is SNHLY, CDR2 FYNNEI, per germline. With 2 bases removed from V and 4 bases from J, the gap between germline ends came to 12 bases. The CDR3 coding sequence is TGTGCCAGCAGTGAATCGCCTAGGCCATACAATGAGCAGTTCTTC. The encoded protein is CASSESPRPYNEQFF.

The chain carries TRBV4-1 and TRBJ2-3; TRBD2 aligns across 9 bases. J was trimmed by 2 bases and V by 0 bases; bases with no gene match: 12. CDR3 length: 19 amino acids. CDR1 MGHRA and CDR2 YSYEKL come from the germline V gene. The CDR3: CASSQEEAGGIGVTDTQYF. The CDR3 bases are TGCGCCAGCAGCCAAGAGGAAGCGGGAGGAATCGGTGTCACAGATACGCAGTATTTT.

A note on this clonotype: One base away lies a much larger clone, so this may be a sequencing read error. This chain joins TRBV7-9 and TRBJ1-4; D uncertain. The CDR3 covers 15 residues. V shed 1 base and J shed 3 bases, with 9 bases lying between them. CDR1 and CDR2 from the germline V gene are SEHNR and FQNEAQ (reference sequence). This CDR3 reads CASSLVARANEKLFF. As DNA, the CDR3 is TGTGCCAGCAGCTTAGTCGCGAGGGCTAATGAAAAACTGTTTTTT. Full variable domain (outside the CDR3, taken from reference TRBV7-9 and TRBJ1-4): DTGVSQNPRHKITKRGQNVTFRCDPISEHNRLYWYRQTLGQGPEFLTYFQNEAQLEKSRLLSDRFSAERPKGSFSTLEIQRTEQGDSAMYLCASSLVARANEKLFFGSGTQLSVL.

The chain has TRBV11-2 and TRBJ1-1; D uncertain. The length of the CDR3 is 13 residues. Germline values: CDR1 SGHAT, CDR2 FQNNGV. Trimming took off 2 bases at V and 5 bases at J, with 9 bases between the two ends. Here the CDR3 DNA reads TGTGCCAGCAGCTTAATTATGGAAACTGAAGCTTTCTTT. Translating gives CASSLIMETEAFF.

The rearrangement joins TRBV20-1 to TRBJ2-1; D not resolved. The length of the CDR3 is 12 residues. Germline-derived CDR1 and CDR2 are DFQATT and SNEGSKA (reference sequence). V was trimmed by 0 bases and J by 5 bases, leaving 5 bases between them. The CDR3 loop reads CSARDFNNEQFF. The CDR3 nucleotides are TGCAGTGCTAGAGATTTTAACAATGAGCAGTTCTTC.

The genes are TRBV4-1 and TRBJ1-2; 7 bases map to TRBD1. The V and J ends lost 1 base and 8 bases, in that order; junction bases with no gene match: 13. The CDR3 is 16 residues long. Looked up from germline, CDR1 is MGHRA and CDR2 is YSYEKL. The DNA of the CDR3 is TGCGCCAGCAGCCAAGGTTCGGGACAGCCAGGAGGAGGCTACACCTTC. Its translation: CASSQGSGQPGGGYTF.